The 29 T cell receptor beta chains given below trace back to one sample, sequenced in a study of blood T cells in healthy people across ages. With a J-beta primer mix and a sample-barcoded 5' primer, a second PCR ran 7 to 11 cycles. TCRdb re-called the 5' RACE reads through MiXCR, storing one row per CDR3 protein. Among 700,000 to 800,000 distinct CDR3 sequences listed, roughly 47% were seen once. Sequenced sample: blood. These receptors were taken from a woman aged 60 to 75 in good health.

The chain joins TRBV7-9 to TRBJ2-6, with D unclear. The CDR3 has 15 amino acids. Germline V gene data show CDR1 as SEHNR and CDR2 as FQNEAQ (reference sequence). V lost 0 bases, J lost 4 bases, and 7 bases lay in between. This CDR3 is CASSLARTGANVLTF. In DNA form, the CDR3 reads TGTGCCAGCAGCTTAGCGAGGACCGGGGCCAACGTCCTGACTTTC.

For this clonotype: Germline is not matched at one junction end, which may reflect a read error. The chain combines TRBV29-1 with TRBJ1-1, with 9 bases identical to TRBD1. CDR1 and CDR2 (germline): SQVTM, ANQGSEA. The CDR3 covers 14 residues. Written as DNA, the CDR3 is TGCGGCGTGGCCCATACAGGGGGCGGCACTGAAGCTTTCTTT. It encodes CGVAHTGGGTEAFF.

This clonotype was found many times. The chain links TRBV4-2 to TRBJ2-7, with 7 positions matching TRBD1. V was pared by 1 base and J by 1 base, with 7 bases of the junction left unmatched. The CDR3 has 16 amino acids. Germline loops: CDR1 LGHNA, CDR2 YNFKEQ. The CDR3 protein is CASSQAQTGTSYEQYF. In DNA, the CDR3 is TGTGCCAGCAGCCAAGCTCAGACAGGGACGTCCTACGAGCAGTACTTC.

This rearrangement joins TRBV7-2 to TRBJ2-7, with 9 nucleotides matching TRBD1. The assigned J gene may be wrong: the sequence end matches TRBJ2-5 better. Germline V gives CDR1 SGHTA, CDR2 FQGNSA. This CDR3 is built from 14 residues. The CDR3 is CASSLDRGQKTQYF. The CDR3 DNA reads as TGTGCCAGCAGCTTAGACAGGGGGCAGAAGACCCAGTACTTC.

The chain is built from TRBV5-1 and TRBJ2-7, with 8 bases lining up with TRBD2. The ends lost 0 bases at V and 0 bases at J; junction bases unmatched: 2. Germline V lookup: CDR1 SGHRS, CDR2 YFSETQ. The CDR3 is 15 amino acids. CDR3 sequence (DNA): TGCGCCAGCAGCTTGGTAGCGGGGAACTCCTACGAGCAGTACTTC. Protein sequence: CASSLVAGNSYEQYF. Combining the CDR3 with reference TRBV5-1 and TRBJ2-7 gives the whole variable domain KAGVTQTPRYLIKTRGQQVTLSCSPISGHRSVSWYQQTPGQGLQFLFEYFSETQRNKGNFPGRFSGRQFSNSRSEMNVSTLELGDSALYLCASSLVAGNSYEQYFGPGTRLTVT.

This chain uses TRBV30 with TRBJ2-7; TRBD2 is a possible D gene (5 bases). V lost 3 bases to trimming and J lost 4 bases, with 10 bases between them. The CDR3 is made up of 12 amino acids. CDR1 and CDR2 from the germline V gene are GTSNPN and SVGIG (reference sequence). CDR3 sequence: CAWRVSGYEQYF. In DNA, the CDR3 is TGTGCCTGGAGGGTATCGGGGTACGAGCAGTACTTC.

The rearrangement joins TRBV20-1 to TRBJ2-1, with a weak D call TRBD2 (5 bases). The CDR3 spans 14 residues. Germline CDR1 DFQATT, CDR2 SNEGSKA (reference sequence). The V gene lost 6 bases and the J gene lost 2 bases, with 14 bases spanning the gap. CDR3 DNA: TGCAGTGCCCGAGTAGCTAGCCCCTACAATGAGCAGTTCTTC. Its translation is CSARVASPYNEQFF.

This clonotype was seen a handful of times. CDR3 coding DNA: TGTGCCAGCAGCCAAGATGCAGGGACAGATACGCAGTATTTT. It translates to CASSQDAGTDTQYF. This chain uses TRBV4-2 with TRBJ2-3; the D gene is possibly TRBD1 (5 bases). The ends were cut back, 0 bases at V and 3 bases at J, with 7 bases in the middle. Germline V gives CDR1 LGHNA, CDR2 YNFKEQ. The CDR3 covers 14 residues.

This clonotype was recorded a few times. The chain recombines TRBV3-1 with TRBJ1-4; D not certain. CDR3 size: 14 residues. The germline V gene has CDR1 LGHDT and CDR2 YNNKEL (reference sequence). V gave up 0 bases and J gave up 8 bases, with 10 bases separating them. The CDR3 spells CASSQENESEKLFF. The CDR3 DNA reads TGTGCCAGCAGCCAAGAAAACGAGAGCGAAAAACTGTTTTTT.

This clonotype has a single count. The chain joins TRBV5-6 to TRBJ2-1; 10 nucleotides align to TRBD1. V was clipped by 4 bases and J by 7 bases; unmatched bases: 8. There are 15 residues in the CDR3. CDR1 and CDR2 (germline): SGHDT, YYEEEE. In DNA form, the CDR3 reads TGTGCCAGCAGCATCCGGGACAGGGGAATTAATGAGCAGTTCTTC. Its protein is CASSIRDRGINEQFF.

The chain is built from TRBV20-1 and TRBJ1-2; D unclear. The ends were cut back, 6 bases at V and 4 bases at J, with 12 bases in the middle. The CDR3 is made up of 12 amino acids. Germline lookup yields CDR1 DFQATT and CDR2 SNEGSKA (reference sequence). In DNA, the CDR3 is TGCAGTGCAAGTCCGACGGTCTATGGCTACACCTTC. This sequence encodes CSASPTVYGYTF.

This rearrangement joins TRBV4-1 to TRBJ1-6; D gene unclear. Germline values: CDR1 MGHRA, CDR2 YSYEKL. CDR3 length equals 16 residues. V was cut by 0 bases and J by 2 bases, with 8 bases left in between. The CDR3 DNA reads TGCGCCAGCAGCCAAGATGCGTATCCCTATAATTCACCCCTCCACTTT. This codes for CASSQDAYPYNSPLHF.

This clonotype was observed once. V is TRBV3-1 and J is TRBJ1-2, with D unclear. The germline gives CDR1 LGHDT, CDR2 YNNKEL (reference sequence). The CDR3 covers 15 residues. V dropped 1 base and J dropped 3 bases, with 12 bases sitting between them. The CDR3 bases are TGTGCCAGCAGCCAAGCACCCGGGAAGGACTATGGCTACACCTTC. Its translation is CASSQAPGKDYGYTF.

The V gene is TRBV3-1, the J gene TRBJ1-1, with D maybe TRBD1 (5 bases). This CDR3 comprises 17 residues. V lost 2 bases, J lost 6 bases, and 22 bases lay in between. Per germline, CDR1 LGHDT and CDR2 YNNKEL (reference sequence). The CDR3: CASSQIFGAGIGSEAFF. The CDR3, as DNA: TGTGCCAGCAGCCAAATCTTTGGGGCAGGGATTGGGTCTGAAGCTTTCTTT.

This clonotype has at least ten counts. The CDR3 DNA follows: TGCAGCGTTGCCTCCTTCGGCTCCTACGAGCAGTACTTC. As protein: CSVASFGSYEQYF. This chain links TRBV29-1 with TRBJ2-7; D remains ambiguous. The CDR3 contains 13 residues. Trimming shortened V by 4 bases and J by 0 bases, and 10 bases separated the two germline ends. The germline V gene has CDR1 SQVTM and CDR2 ANQGSEA.

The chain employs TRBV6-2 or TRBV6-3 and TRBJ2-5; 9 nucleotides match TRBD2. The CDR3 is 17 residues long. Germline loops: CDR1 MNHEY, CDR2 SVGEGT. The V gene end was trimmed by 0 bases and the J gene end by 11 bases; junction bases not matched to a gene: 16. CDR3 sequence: CASSYSRGLALLDEQYF. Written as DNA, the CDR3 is TGTGCCAGCAGTTACTCGAGAGGACTAGCGTTATTAGATGAGCAGTACTTC.

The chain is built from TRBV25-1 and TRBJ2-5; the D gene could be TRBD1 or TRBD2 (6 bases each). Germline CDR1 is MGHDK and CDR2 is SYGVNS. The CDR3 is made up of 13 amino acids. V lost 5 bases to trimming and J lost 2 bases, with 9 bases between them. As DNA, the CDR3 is TGTGCCAGCAGTAGGGGGGAGCAAGAGACCCAGTACTTC. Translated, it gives CASSRGEQETQYF.

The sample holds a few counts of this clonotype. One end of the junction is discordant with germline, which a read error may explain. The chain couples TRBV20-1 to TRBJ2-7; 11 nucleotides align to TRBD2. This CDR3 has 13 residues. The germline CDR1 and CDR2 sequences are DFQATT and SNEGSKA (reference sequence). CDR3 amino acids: CGALGLAVYEQYF. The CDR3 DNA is TGCGGTGCTCTGGGACTAGCGGTCTACGAGCAGTACTTC.

CDR3: CASSFREREIDEQYF. In nucleotides, the CDR3 is TGTGCCAGCAGCTTTCGCGAGCGGGAGATCGATGAGCAGTACTTC. J is TRBJ2-5 and V is TRBV5-5; 8 nucleotides line up with TRBD2. The CDR3 is 15 residues long. Germline assignment: CDR1 SGHKS and CDR2 YYEKEE (reference sequence). V shed 2 bases and J 11 bases; nucleotides not matched to a gene: 14.

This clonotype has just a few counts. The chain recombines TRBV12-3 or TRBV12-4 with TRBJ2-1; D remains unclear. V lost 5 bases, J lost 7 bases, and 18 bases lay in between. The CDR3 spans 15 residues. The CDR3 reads CASSPSGLRRNEQFF. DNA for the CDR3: TGTGCCAGCAGTCCCTCGGGCCTTCGTCGAAATGAGCAGTTCTTC.

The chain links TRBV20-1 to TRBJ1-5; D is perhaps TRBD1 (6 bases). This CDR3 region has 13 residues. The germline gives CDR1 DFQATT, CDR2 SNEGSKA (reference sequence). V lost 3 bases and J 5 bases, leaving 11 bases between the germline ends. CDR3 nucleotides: TGCAGTGCTAGTGCGGCAGGGGATCAGCCCCAGCATTTT. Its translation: CSASAAGDQPQHF.

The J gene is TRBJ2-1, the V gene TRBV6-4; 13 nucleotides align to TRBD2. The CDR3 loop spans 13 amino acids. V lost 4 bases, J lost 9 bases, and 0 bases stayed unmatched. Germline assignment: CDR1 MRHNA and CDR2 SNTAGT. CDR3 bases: TGTGCCAGCAGTGGGACTAGCGGGGGTGAGCAGTTCTTC. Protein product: CASSGTSGGEQFF.

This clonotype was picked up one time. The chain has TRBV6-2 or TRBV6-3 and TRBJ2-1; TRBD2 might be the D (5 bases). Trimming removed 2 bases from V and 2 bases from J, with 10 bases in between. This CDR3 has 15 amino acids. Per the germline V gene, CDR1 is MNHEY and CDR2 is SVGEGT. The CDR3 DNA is TGTGCCAGCAGTTACGGACTGACCCCCTACAATGAGCAGTTCTTC. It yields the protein CASSYGLTPYNEQFF.

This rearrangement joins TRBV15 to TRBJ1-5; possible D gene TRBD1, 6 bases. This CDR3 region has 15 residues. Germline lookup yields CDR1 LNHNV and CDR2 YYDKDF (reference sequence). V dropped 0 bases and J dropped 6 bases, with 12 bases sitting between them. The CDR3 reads CATSRDRGDGQPQHF. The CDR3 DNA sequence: TGTGCCACCAGCAGAGACAGGGGTGATGGTCAGCCCCAGCATTTT. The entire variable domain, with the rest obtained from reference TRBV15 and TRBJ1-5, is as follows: DAMVIQNPRYQVTQFGKPVTLSCSQTLNHNVMYWYQQKSSQAPKLLFHYYDKDFNNEADTPDNFQSRRPNTSFCFLDIRSPGLGDTAMYLCATSRDRGDGQPQHFGDGTRLSIL.

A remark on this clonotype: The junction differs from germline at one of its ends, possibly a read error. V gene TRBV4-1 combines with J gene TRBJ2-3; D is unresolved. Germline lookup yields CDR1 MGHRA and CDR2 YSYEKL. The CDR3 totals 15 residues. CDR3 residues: CASSQDGFSTDTQYF. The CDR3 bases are TGCGCCAGTAGCCAAGATGGATTTAGCACAGATACGCAGTATTTT.

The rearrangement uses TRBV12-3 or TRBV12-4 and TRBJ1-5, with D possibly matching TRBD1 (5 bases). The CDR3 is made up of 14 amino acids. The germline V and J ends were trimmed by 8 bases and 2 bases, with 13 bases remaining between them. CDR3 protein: CASRGGTGNQPQHF. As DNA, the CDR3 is TGTGCCAGCCGGGGAGGGACGGGCAATCAGCCCCAGCATTTT.

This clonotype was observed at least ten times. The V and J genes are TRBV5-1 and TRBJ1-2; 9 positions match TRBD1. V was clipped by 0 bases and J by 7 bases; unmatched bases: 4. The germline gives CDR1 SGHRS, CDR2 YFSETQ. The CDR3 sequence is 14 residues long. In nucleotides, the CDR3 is TGCGCCAGCAGCTTGGCACAGGGGGCGGCTGGCTACACCTTC. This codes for CASSLAQGAAGYTF. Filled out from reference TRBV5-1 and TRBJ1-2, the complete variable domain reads KAGVTQTPRYLIKTRGQQVTLSCSPISGHRSVSWYQQTPGQGLQFLFEYFSETQRNKGNFPGRFSGRQFSNSRSEMNVSTLELGDSALYLCASSLAQGAAGYTFGSGTRLTVV.

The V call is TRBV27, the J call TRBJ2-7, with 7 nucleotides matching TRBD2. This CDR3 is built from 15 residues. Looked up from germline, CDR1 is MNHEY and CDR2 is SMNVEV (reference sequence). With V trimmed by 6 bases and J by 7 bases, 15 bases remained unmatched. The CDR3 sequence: CASSPRTTPGGEQYF. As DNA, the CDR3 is TGTGCCAGCAGCCCTCGGACAACCCCCGGGGGGGAGCAGTACTTC.

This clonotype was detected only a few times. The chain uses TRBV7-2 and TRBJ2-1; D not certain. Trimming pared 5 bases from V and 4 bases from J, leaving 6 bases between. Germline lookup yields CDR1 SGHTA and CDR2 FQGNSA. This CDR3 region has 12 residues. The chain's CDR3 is CASSRMYNEQFF. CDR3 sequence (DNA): TGTGCCAGCAGCAGGATGTACAATGAGCAGTTCTTC.